The subject of this entry is one T cell receptor (beta chain). The sample originates from a study of regulatory T cells in long-lasting Graves disease. Across the whole study: For under 3 months, newly diagnosed Graves' patients had been taking antithyroid drugs.

Arm-PCR of CDR3 regions and iRepertoire HTBI primers were used to build TCR beta libraries. TCRdb processed the multiplex PCR reads anew with MiXCR; each CDR3 protein has one entry. Among roughly 610,000 distinct CDR3 sequences listed, around 17% were seen once. The sample's time point: newly diagnosed GD, antithyroid drugs for less than 3 months. Isolated PBMC RNA provided the starting material for the TCR library. Graves' disease diagnosis was established per American Thyroid Association guidelines. The sample was also linked to a second study, of T cells in Graves' hyperthyroidism and ophthalmopathy. Per that study: The HTBI set primed first-round TCR CDR3 RT-PCR.

Here the sequenced sample was peripheral blood mononuclear cells (PBMCs), taken at new diagnosis, from a patient treated with antithyroid drugs. The clonotype originates from a woman between 25 and 40 years old with Graves disease.

The CDR3 spells CASSLELNRGGGYTF. In DNA, the CDR3 is TGTGCCAGCAGCTTAGAGTTGAATAGAGGGGGCGGCTACACCTTC. The chain carries TRBV7-2 and TRBJ1-2; TRBD1 matches 7 bases. The J segment lost 8 bases and the V segment lost 1 base, leaving 10 bases of the junction unmatched. This CDR3 comprises 15 residues. Germline V CDR1 and CDR2: SGHTA, FQGNSA.